The next 32 T cell receptor beta chains were all read from a single sample in a study of blood T cells in healthy people across ages. PCR was performed a second time for about 7 to 11 cycles using a sample-barcoded 5' primer and a J-beta primer mix. TCRdb fed the 5' RACE reads into MiXCR, producing one record per CDR3 protein. The sample includes about 750,000 distinct CDR3 sequences, 53% of them seen just once. Specimen: blood. These receptors all come from a man older than 75 in good health.

The V gene is TRBV4-2, the J gene TRBJ2-7; TRBD2 aligns across 9 bases. In germline, CDR1 is LGHNA, CDR2 YNFKEQ. V was pared by 1 base and J by 6 bases, with 7 bases of the junction left unmatched. This CDR3 contains 15 residues. The CDR3 DNA reads as TGTGCCAGCAGCCAAGTTGTAGCGGGAGTTCTCGAGCAGTACTTC. Translation gives CASSQVVAGVLEQYF.

This clonotype appeared a few times. The V call is TRBV25-1, the J call TRBJ1-2; possibly TRBD1 for D (6 bases). CDR3 length: 14 residues. Trimming left V 6 bases short and J 3 bases short, with 14 bases between. Germline-derived CDR1 and CDR2 are MGHDK and SYGVNS. The CDR3 coding sequence is TGTGCCAGCAGGGGGGCCGGGACTTACTATGGCTACACCTTC. It translates to CASRGAGTYYGYTF.

This clonotype appeared once. The rearrangement links TRBV6-5 to TRBJ2-1; D may match TRBD1 or TRBD2 (6 bases each). TRBJ2-7 matches the DNA end more closely, so the J call is doubtful. CDR1 and CDR2 from the germline V gene are MNHEY and SVGAGI. The CDR3 is made up of 15 amino acids. CDR3 region: CASSYWSGAQYEQYF. CDR3 in DNA: TGTGCCAGCAGTTACTGGTCGGGGGCCCAATACGAGCAGTACTTC.

Worth noting for this clonotype: One junction end disagrees with the germline gene, perhaps due to a read error. The chain has TRBV5-1 and TRBJ2-7; 7 nucleotides agree with TRBD2. The better agreement between TRBJ2-5 and the DNA end casts doubt on the J call. The CDR3 loop spans 15 amino acids. The germline V gene encodes CDR1 SGHRS and CDR2 YFSETQ. CDR3 in DNA: TGCGCCAGCAGCTTCGCAGGGACTACCCAAGGGACCCAGTACTTC. Translating it yields CASSFAGTTQGTQYF.

The rearrangement links TRBV11-1 to TRBJ2-1; D uncertain. The J call may be wrong; the DNA end is better matched by TRBJ2-7. The CDR3 length is 15 residues. Germline V lookup: CDR1 SGHAT, CDR2 FQDESV (reference sequence). The CDR3 DNA sequence: TGTGCCAGCAGCCCCGCTTATAGCTCCTACAATGAGCAGTACTTC. Translated, it gives CASSPAYSSYNEQYF.

This clonotype turned up a few times. The CDR3 region has the DNA TGCGCCAGCAGCCCCCAGGGGGGAGGGACTGAAGCTTTCTTT. It encodes CASSPQGGGTEAFF. The rearrangement uses TRBV5-1 and TRBJ1-1, with 7 bases lining up with TRBD1. The trim removed 4 bases at V and 5 bases at J, leaving 8 bases unmatched. This CDR3 region has 14 residues. Germline values: CDR1 SGHRS, CDR2 YFSETQ.

The J gene is TRBJ1-1, the V gene TRBV18, with no clear D. V was shortened by 10 bases and J by 0 bases, with 6 bases between the two germline ends. CDR3 size: 11 residues. Germline V gene data show CDR1 as KGHSH and CDR2 as LQKENI. This CDR3 reads CATSLNTEAFF. The CDR3 DNA follows: TGTGCCACTTCCTTGAACACTGAAGCTTTCTTT.

The sample holds a few counts of this clonotype. The V and J genes are TRBV18 and TRBJ2-1; D is unresolved. CDR3 length equals 16 residues. V lost 4 bases, J lost 2 bases, and 15 bases lay in between. From germline, CDR1 is KGHSH and CDR2 LQKENI. The CDR3 DNA reads as TGTGCCAGCTCACTTGCGGCCACCATAGCCTACAATGAGCAGTTCTTC. Translated, it gives CASSLAATIAYNEQFF.

This clonotype appeared a few times. J is TRBJ2-7 and V is TRBV4-1; D ambiguous. This CDR3 is 15 amino acids long. Trimming took off 0 bases at V and 0 bases at J, with 9 bases between the two ends. Looked up from germline, CDR1 is MGHRA and CDR2 is YSYEKL. CDR3 amino acids: CASSQDRLSSYEQYF. In DNA form, the CDR3 reads TGCGCCAGCAGCCAAGATCGCCTCTCCTCCTACGAGCAGTACTTC.

The rearrangement joins TRBV21-1 to TRBJ2-6; TRBD1 was called by the table and not checked on the DNA. TRBV21-1 is noted as a pseudogene. This CDR3 comprises 18 residues. The CDR3 DNA sequence: TGTGCCAGCAGCCGGCGAGGGACAGGGGTTCCTGGGGCCAACGTCCTGACTTTC. This codes for CASSRRGTGVPGANVLTF.

This chain joins TRBV7-2 and TRBJ2-3, with 9 bases aligning to TRBD2. This CDR3 is built from 16 residues. V was clipped by 0 bases and J by 14 bases; unmatched bases: 15. CDR1 is SGHTA and CDR2 is FQGNSA in the germline V gene. Written as DNA, the CDR3 is TGTGCCAGCAGCTTAGCTTTTAGCGGGAGAGGCAGATACGCGTATTTT. Protein product: CASSLAFSGRGRYAYF. The variable domain in full, completed from reference TRBV7-2 and TRBJ2-3, reads GAGVSQSPSNKVTEKGKDVELRCDPISGHTALYWYRQSLGQGLEFLIYFQGNSAPDKSGLPSDRFSAERTGGSVSTLTIQRTQQEDSAVYLCASSLAFSGRGRYAYFGPGTRLTVL.

Regarding this clonotype: One junction end does not reproduce the germline sequence, and a read error may be involved. This rearrangement joins TRBV29-1 to TRBJ2-7, with D possibly being TRBD1 (5 bases). The CDR3 totals 14 residues. In germline, CDR1 is SQVTM, CDR2 ANQGSEA. The CDR3 region has the DNA TGCGGCGTTGCGCGGCAGGGAATCATCTACGAGCAGTACTTC. Its translation is CGVARQGIIYEQYF.

For this clonotype: A junction end diverges from the germline sequence, so it may reflect a read error. CDR3 loop: CASRQKGQVEPFANTGELFF. The CDR3 DNA reads as TGCGCCAGCAGGCAGAAGGGACAGGTGGAACCTTTCGCGAACACCGGGGAGCTGTTTTTT. The chain is built from TRBV12-3 or TRBV12-4 and TRBJ2-2; 8 bases are a match to TRBD1. This CDR3 region has 20 residues.

This clonotype was observed a single time. The chain carries TRBV9 and TRBJ1-2; D perhaps matches TRBD1 (5 bases). With 4 bases removed from V and 8 bases from J, the gap between germline ends came to 18 bases. CDR1 SGDLS and CDR2 YYNGEE come from the germline V gene. CDR3 length: 14 residues. CDR3 protein: CASSSRDLLGGYTF. The DNA for the CDR3 is TGTGCCAGCAGCTCCCGGGACCTCCTGGGGGGCTACACCTTC.

The rearrangement links TRBV10-1 to TRBJ2-5, with unresolved D. The V gene lost 0 bases and the J gene lost 11 bases, with 19 bases spanning the gap. CDR3 size: 15 residues. Germline-derived CDR1 and CDR2 are WNHNN and SYGVQD (reference sequence). As DNA, the CDR3 is TGCGCCAGCAGTGAGTCGAATCTAGGCCACAATGAGCAGTACTTC. Protein sequence: CASSESNLGHNEQYF.

This chain links TRBV4-1 with TRBJ2-1, with 8 bases lining up with TRBD2. The closer fit of TRBJ2-7 to the DNA end suggests the J call may be wrong. Germline V gene sequence: CDR1 MGHRA, CDR2 YSYEKL. CDR3 length equals 16 residues. CDR3 protein: CASSPFGRVTYNEQYF. The CDR3 DNA is TGCGCCAGCAGCCCGTTCGGGAGGGTCACCTACAATGAGCAGTACTTC.

This clonotype is a singleton in its sample. The gene calls are TRBV5-1 and TRBJ1-4, with TRBD1 as a possible D gene (5 bases). Germline lookup yields CDR1 SGHRS and CDR2 YFSETQ. The CDR3 contains 14 residues. Trimming left V 4 bases short and J 3 bases short, with 10 bases between. This CDR3 is CASSPQGANEKLFF. The DNA for the CDR3 is TGCGCCAGCAGCCCCCAGGGTGCTAATGAAAAACTGTTTTTT.

The CDR3 DNA follows: TGCAGTGCCAGAACAGGGATTATCTCCTACGAGCAGTTCTTC. This sequence encodes CSARTGIISYEQFF. This chain uses TRBV20-1 with TRBJ2-1, with D perhaps TRBD1 (6 bases). The CDR3 loop spans 14 amino acids. Looked up from germline, CDR1 is DFQATT and CDR2 is SNEGSKA (reference sequence). With 6 bases removed from V and 10 bases from J, the gap between germline ends came to 22 bases.

This clonotype has only a few counts. The rearrangement uses TRBV20-1 and TRBJ2-3, with TRBD2 identical over 9 bases. The ends lost 6 bases at V and 14 bases at J; junction bases unmatched: 21. Per the germline V gene, CDR1 is DFQATT and CDR2 is SNEGSKA (reference sequence). This CDR3 has 15 amino acids. In nucleotides, the CDR3 is TGCAGTGCCAGGATGCTTAGCGGGAGTCTCAGATACGCGTATTTT. This codes for CSARMLSGSLRYAYF.

V is TRBV7-9 and J is TRBJ2-1; D is possibly TRBD2 (5 bases). Trimming took off 1 base at V and 4 bases at J, with 14 bases between the two ends. CDR3 length equals 16 residues. Germline assignment: CDR1 SEHNR and CDR2 FQNEAQ (reference sequence). The CDR3, as DNA: TGTGCCAGCAGCTTAGGGGGTTGGAGAGGGTACAATGAGCAGTTCTTC. Amino acid sequence: CASSLGGWRGYNEQFF.

In this sample, this clonotype turned up a few times. CDR3 nucleotide sequence: TGCGCCAGCAGCTTAGCTGCCGGCAGCGGGACCACAGATACGCAGTATTTT. As protein: CASSLAAGSGTTDTQYF. J is TRBJ2-3 and V is TRBV5-1, with 7 bases identical to TRBD2. Losses at the gene ends were 2 bases for V and 2 bases for J; bases not matched to a gene: 11. This CDR3 region has 17 residues. Looked up from germline, CDR1 is SGHRS and CDR2 is YFSETQ.

The chain recombines TRBV11-1 with TRBJ2-3, with 11 bases matching TRBD2. V lost 5 bases, J lost 5 bases, and 9 bases stayed unmatched. The CDR3 covers 16 residues. The germline CDR1 and CDR2 sequences are SGHAT and FQDESV (reference sequence). This chain's CDR3 is CASSLIAGGPGDTQYF. CDR3 bases: TGTGCCAGCAGCCTCATAGCGGGAGGGCCCGGAGATACGCAGTATTTT. Using reference TRBV11-1 and TRBJ2-3 for the parts outside the CDR3, the full variable domain is EAEVAQSPRYKITEKSQAVAFWCDPISGHATLYWYRQILGQGPELLVQFQDESVVDDSQLPKDRFSAERLKGVDSTLKIQPAELGDSAMYLCASSLIAGGPGDTQYFGPGTRLTVL.

This clonotype was picked up many times. The chain couples TRBV14 to TRBJ2-7, with no clear D. Trimming shortened V by 0 bases and J by 8 bases, and 11 bases separated the two germline ends. The CDR3 loop spans 13 amino acids. CDR1 is SGHDN, CDR2 FVKESK, per germline. In nucleotides, the CDR3 is TGTGCCAGCAGCCAAGAAATCCCAATCAAGCAGTACTTC. Protein: CASSQEIPIKQYF.

V usage is TRBV28 and J usage is TRBJ2-5; 10 bases match TRBD2. Matching the DNA end better, TRBJ2-7 makes the J call doubtful. The CDR3 is 15 amino acids. The germline CDR1 and CDR2 sequences are MDHEN and SYDVKM. The CDR3 nucleotides read TGTGCCAGCAGCCCAACAAGGACTAGCGGCTACGAGCAGTACTTC. It yields the protein CASSPTRTSGYEQYF.

This clonotype was seen more than once but under ten times. The chain combines TRBV18 with TRBJ2-3, with D uncertain. CDR1 and CDR2 from the germline V gene are KGHSH and LQKENI. With 2 bases removed from V and 4 bases from J, the gap between germline ends came to 4 bases. The CDR3 is 12 residues long. CDR3 sequence reads: CASSPGPDTQYF. CDR3 DNA: TGTGCCAGCTCACCAGGCCCAGATACGCAGTATTTT.

The genes are TRBV4-2 and TRBJ2-1, with D hard to call. From germline, CDR1 is LGHNA and CDR2 YNFKEQ. Trimming stripped 0 bases from V and 9 bases from J, with 12 bases between. CDR3 size: 14 residues. Written as DNA, the CDR3 is TGTGCCAGCAGCCAAGATGTGAGTCGGACTGAGCAGTTCTTC. Translated: CASSQDVSRTEQFF.

This clonotype was observed a few times. The chain couples TRBV24-1 to TRBJ2-7; the match to TRBD1 covers 8 bases. CDR3 length: 15 amino acids. Germline V gives CDR1 KGHDR, CDR2 SFDVKD. Germline trimming cut 2 bases from V and 2 bases from J; bases unmatched to any gene: 4. The CDR3 DNA reads as TGTGCCACCAGTGATTCTCGGGACAGGCCCTACGAGCAGTACTTC. It translates to CATSDSRDRPYEQYF.

This rearrangement joins TRBV6-5 to TRBJ2-7; the match to TRBD1 covers 7 bases. CDR1 is MNHEY and CDR2 is SVGAGI in the germline V gene. The CDR3 extends over 16 amino acids. V dropped 2 bases and J dropped 0; count of bases not matched to a gene: 7. Here the CDR3 DNA reads TGTGCCAGCAGTTACGGGACAGAGAGCAGCTCCTACGAGCAGTACTTC. This gives the protein CASSYGTESSSYEQYF.

This clonotype was seen only a few times. The chain couples TRBV20-1 to TRBJ2-1; the D gene is possibly TRBD2 (6 bases). Germline lookup yields CDR1 DFQATT and CDR2 SNEGSKA (reference sequence). CDR3 length equals 13 residues. The ends were cut back, 6 bases at V and 5 bases at J, with 14 bases in the middle. Here the CDR3 reads CSATVLADNEQFF. The CDR3 DNA is TGCAGTGCAACGGTACTAGCCGACAATGAGCAGTTCTTC.

Note on this clonotype: The junction shows a germline mismatch at one end, possibly a read error. The CDR3 reads CASSSPSGRGGNTEAFF. For the CDR3, the DNA is TGTGCCAGCAGCTCTCCCTCCGGCAGGGGGGGGAACACTGAAGCTTTCTTT. The gene calls are TRBV5-1 and TRBJ1-1; 7 bases align to TRBD1. Germline-derived CDR1 and CDR2 are SGHRS and YFSETQ. The CDR3 spans 17 residues.

The J gene is TRBJ2-7, the V gene TRBV28; TRBD2 matches 12 bases. Looked up from germline, CDR1 is MDHEN and CDR2 is SYDVKM. V lost 5 bases to trimming and J lost 4 bases; unmatched junction nucleotides: 9. The CDR3 covers 16 residues. CDR3 residues: CASSGARLAGVYEQYF. The CDR3, as DNA: TGTGCCAGCAGTGGCGCCCGACTAGCGGGAGTTTACGAGCAGTACTTC.

This clonotype was observed a handful of times. The J gene is TRBJ1-5, the V gene TRBV7-2; 7 nucleotides match TRBD1. Germline CDR1 and CDR2: SGHTA and FQGNSA. The CDR3 consists of 15 residues. J was trimmed by 3 bases and V by 0 bases; bases with no gene match: 2. Written as DNA, the CDR3 is TGTGCCAGCAGCTTAGCGGGACAGATCAATCAGCCCCAGCATTTT. Translation: CASSLAGQINQPQHF.